This T cell receptor (beta chain) came from a study of T-cell reconstitution after alpha-beta-depleted transplantation in children. Unique molecular identifiers were incorporated during preparation of the TCRbeta library. TCRdb independently ran MiXCR on the PCR reads; one entry per CDR3 protein. The repertoire holds about 240,000 distinct CDR3 sequences, around 13% seen once, with approximately 2.9% in the top ten. This CDR3 is 16 amino acids long. Germline V gene lookup returns CDR1 MNHEY and CDR2 SVGEGT. V was cut by 2 bases and J by 2 bases, with 14 bases left in between. This sequence was found in a human donor who donated a stem cell graft to a child with acute lymphoblastic leukemia. The chain is built from TRBV6-2 or TRBV6-3 and TRBJ2-3; D may be TRBD2 (6 bases). Source: PBMCs from the stem cell graft donor, taken from the stem cell graft. The CDR3 loop is CASSYATRSPTDTQYF. In nucleotides, the CDR3 is TGTGCCAGCAGTTACGCGACTAGATCTCCCACAGATACGCAGTATTTT.